Listed below are T cell receptor beta chains from one sample, sequenced in a study of blood T cell repertoires in COVID-19. Data came from immunoSEQ multiplex PCR; TCRdb stores just in-frame clones and leaves some out. The sample holds about 140,000 clones, around nine tenths seen once. The sample was peripheral blood. Receptor source: a human donor in a cohort sampled during active COVID-19. Both conserved end residues are part of each CDR3. Fields, in order: J gene, clone size, D gene, V gene, CDR3 protein, CDR3 DNA. A D gene is named only where the DNA matches it firmly. Not every row has a clone size; where given, it reads once, few, many or a size class.

>TRBJ1-5|.|TRBD1|TRBV30
CAWTQGVSQPQHF
TGTGCCTGGACTCAGGGGGTGTCTCAGCCCCAGCATTTT
>TRBJ2-2|.|.|TRBV27
CASSLERRGELFF
TGTGCCAGCAGTTTAGAGCGTCGCGGGGAGCTGTTTTTT
>TRBJ1-2|.|TRBD1|TRBV5-1
CASSPGQGGGYTF
TGCGCCAGCAGCCCGGGACAGGGGGGAGGCTACACCTTC
>TRBJ1-1|.|TRBD1|TRBV28
CASRPPDTGDTEAFF
TGTGCCAGCAGACCTCCGGACACAGGGGACACTGAAGCTTTCTTT
>TRBJ1-1|few|.|TRBV5-8
CASSLHRAVSFF
TGTGCCAGCAGCTTACACAGGGCGGTGTCTTTCTTT
>TRBJ2-1|.|TRBD2|TRBV27
CASSQRTSGGYHEQFF
TGTGCCAGCAGCCAAAGGACTAGCGGGGGGTACCATGAGCAGTTCTTC
>TRBJ1-2|.|.|TRBV4-1
CASSPSIWALYGYTF
TGCGCCAGCAGCCCCTCAATCTGGGCCCTCTATGGCTACACCTTC
>TRBJ2-5|.|.|TRBV5-6
CASSLLRGPETQYF
TGTGCCAGCAGCTTGTTAAGGGGTCCCGAGACCCAGTACTTC
>TRBJ1-6|.|TRBD1|TRBV4-1
CASSQGTDNLHF
TGCGCCAGCAGCCAGGGGACAGACAACCTCCACTTT
>TRBJ1-1|.|.|TRBV4-1
CASSQDQGLGSTTEAFF
TGCGCCAGCAGCCAAGATCAGGGACTGGGATCTACCACTGAAGCTTTCTTT
>TRBJ1-3|.|TRBD1|TRBV6-5
CASRGQGSGNTIYF
TGTGCCAGCAGGGGACAGGGCTCTGGAAACACCATATATTTT
>TRBJ2-2|once|TRBD2|TRBV10-2
CASSYLAGGNTGELFF
TGCGCCAGCAGTTACCTAGCGGGGGGGAACACCGGGGAGCTGTTTTTT
>TRBJ2-7|.|.|TRBV28
CASSAPGGAGGYEQYF
TGTGCCAGCAGTGCCCCAGGGGGCGCCGGGGGGTACGAGCAGTACTTC
>TRBJ2-5|.|.|TRBV3-1/TRBV3-2
CASSQFPTGRVAETQYF
TGTGCCAGCAGCCAGTTCCCCACAGGACGGGTAGCAGAGACCCAGTACTTC
>TRBJ2-5|few|.|TRBV7-3
CASSLGQGKQETQYF
TGTGCCAGCAGCTTAGGGCAGGGGAAACAAGAGACCCAGTACTTC
>TRBJ1-2|few|TRBD1|TRBV18
CASSLGMGTELYGYTF
TGTGCCAGCTCACTAGGAATGGGGACAGAACTGTATGGCTACACCTTC
>TRBJ1-4|.|.|TRBV28
CASSLTVVNEKLFF
TGTGCCAGCAGTTTAACAGTAGTCAATGAAAAACTGTTTTTT
>TRBJ2-1|few|TRBD2|TRBV10-3
CAIGSLAGDPGEQFF
TGTGCCATCGGATCACTAGCGGGAGATCCGGGTGAGCAGTTCTTC
>TRBJ2-7|once|.|TRBV2
CASSRQVRDEQYF
TGTGCCAGCAGCAGACAGGTCCGGGACGAGCAGTACTTC
>TRBJ2-1|few|TRBD1|TRBV10-3
CAISEEGSHRGEQFF
TGTGCCATCAGTGAGGAAGGGTCGCACAGGGGGGAGCAGTTCTTC
>TRBJ2-5|.|TRBD2|TRBV28
CASSFLGSSGGFDMTQYF
TGTGCCAGCAGTTTCCTGGGGAGCAGCGGGGGGTTCGATATGACCCAGTACTTC
>TRBJ2-3|many|.|TRBV7-9
CASRQGRGTDTQYF
TGTGCCAGCAGGCAGGGGAGAGGAACAGATACGCAGTATTTT
>TRBJ1-1|.|.|TRBV6-5
CASRGQSNTEAFF
TGTGCCAGCAGGGGACAATCTAACACTGAAGCTTTCTTT
>TRBJ1-6|.|.|TRBV11-2
CASSSSIGTYVSYNSPLHF
TGTGCCAGCAGCTCTAGTATCGGGACATATGTCTCCTATAATTCACCCCTCCACTTT
>TRBJ2-5|.|TRBD1|TRBV7-6
CASSLAGGAETQYF
TGTGCCAGCAGCTTAGCAGGGGGCGCGGAGACCCAGTACTTC
>TRBJ2-7|.|TRBD1|TRBV19
CASSIGQGAHYEQYF
TGTGCCAGTAGTATCGGACAGGGGGCACACTACGAGCAGTACTTC
>TRBJ1-5|.|.|TRBV19
CASSRDSWSNQPQHF
TGTGCCAGTAGCCGGGACTCCTGGAGCAATCAGCCCCAGCATTTT
>TRBJ2-1|.|TRBD2|TRBV7-6
CASSLRGGRARNEQFF
TGTGCCAGCAGCTTACGCGGCGGGAGGGCCAGAAATGAGCAGTTCTTC
>TRBJ2-2|.|.|TRBV18
CASSPPAGFTGELFF
TGTGCCAGCTCACCACCGGCCGGGTTCACCGGGGAGCTGTTTTTT